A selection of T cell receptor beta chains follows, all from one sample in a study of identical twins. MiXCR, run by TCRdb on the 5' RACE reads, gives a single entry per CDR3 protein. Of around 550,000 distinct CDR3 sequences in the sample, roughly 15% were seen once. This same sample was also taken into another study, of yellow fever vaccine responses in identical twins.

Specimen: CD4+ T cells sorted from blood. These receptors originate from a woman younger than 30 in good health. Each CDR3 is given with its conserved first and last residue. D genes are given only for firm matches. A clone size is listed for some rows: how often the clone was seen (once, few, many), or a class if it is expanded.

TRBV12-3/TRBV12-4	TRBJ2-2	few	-	TGTGCCAGCAGTCCATTAACAGGGAACACCGGGGAGCTGTTTTTT	CASSPLTGNTGELFF
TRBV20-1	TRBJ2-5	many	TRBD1	TGCAGTGCTAGAGCTGGGACAGTGATTGTAGAGACCCAGTACTTC	CSARAGTVIVETQYF
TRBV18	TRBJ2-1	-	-	TGTGCCAGCGGTGAGGGCAATGAGCAGTTCTTC	CASGEGNEQFF
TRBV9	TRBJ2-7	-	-	TGTGCCAGCAGCGTAGGCCCCTTTCTTGCGGGGAGTTACGAGCAGTACTTC	CASSVGPFLAGSYEQYF
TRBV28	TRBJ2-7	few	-	TGTGCCAGCAGGCCGGACTCCTACGAGCAGTACTTC	CASRPDSYEQYF
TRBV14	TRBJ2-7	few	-	TGTGCCAGCAGCCAACGGTACAGTGCACCCTACGAGCAGTACTTC	CASSQRYSAPYEQYF
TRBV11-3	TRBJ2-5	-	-	TGTGCCAGCAGCTTAGAGGACATCAAAGAGACCCAGTACTTC	CASSLEDIKETQYF
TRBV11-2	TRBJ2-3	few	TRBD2	TGTGCCAGCAGCTTATCCCTTCCTAGCGGGGCCAGCACAGATACGCAGTATTTT	CASSLSLPSGASTDTQYF
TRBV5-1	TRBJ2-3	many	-	TGCGCCAGCAGCTTGGACAGGGCCGCCACAGATACGCAGTATTTT	CASSLDRAATDTQYF
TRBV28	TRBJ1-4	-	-	TGTGCCAGCAGTTTCCTATTCGGGGGTTCTGAAAAACTGTTTTTT	CASSFLFGGSEKLFF
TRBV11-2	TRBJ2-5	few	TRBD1	TGTGCCAGCAGCTTTCCGGACAGGGTTGAGACCCAGTACTTC	CASSFPDRVETQYF
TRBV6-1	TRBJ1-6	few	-	TGTGCCAGCAGGTCCCGGGAAAGAAATTCACCCCTCCACTTT	CASRSRERNSPLHF
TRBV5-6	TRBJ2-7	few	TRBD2	TGTGCCAGCAAAGCGGGACTACTCTCCTACGAGCAGTACTTC	CASKAGLLSYEQYF
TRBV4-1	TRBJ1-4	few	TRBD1	TGCGCCAGCAGCCAATCCGGGACAGGGAACCCTAATGAAAAACTGTTTTTT	CASSQSGTGNPNEKLFF
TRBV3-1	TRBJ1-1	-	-	TGTGCCAGCAGCCAGTTCCGGGACCAAGCTTTCTTT	CASSQFRDQAFF
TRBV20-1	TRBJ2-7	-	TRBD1	TGCAGTTCTAAACCCGGGACAGGGGGCCTCGAGCAGTACTTC	CSSKPGTGGLEQYF
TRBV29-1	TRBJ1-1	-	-	TGCAGCGTTGGTTCCGGACTCCTGGGGACTGAAGCTTTCTTT	CSVGSGLLGTEAFF
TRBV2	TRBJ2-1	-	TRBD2	TGTGCCAGCACCGGGACTAGCGGGGGGGCTAGTGAGCAGTTCTTC	CASTGTSGGASEQFF
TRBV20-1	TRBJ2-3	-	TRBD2	TGCAGTGCTAGAGATCAAAGCGGGAGGGCTTCAGATACGCAGTATTTT	CSARDQSGRASDTQYF
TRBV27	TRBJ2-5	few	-	TGTGCCAGCAGTTTTAGTGGGGGGCAGGGCGAGACCCAGTACTTC	CASSFSGGQGETQYF
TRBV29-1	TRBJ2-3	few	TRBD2	TGCAGCGTGGGGGGACTAGCGGGAACAGATACGCAGTATTTT	CSVGGLAGTDTQYF
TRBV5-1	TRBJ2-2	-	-	TGCGCCAGCAGCTTCGGTCCTCCGGACACCGGGGAGCTGTTTTTT	CASSFGPPDTGELFF
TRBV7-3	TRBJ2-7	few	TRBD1	TGTGCCAGCAGCCCAGGGGGCCAGACCTACGAGCAGTACTTC	CASSPGGQTYEQYF
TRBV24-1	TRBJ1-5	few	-	TGTGCCACCAGTGACCCACGGATTAGCAATCAGCCCCAGCATTTT	CATSDPRISNQPQHF
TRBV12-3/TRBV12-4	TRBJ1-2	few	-	TGTGCCAGCAGTTTGGGCAGGGCAGATTATGGCTACACCTTC	CASSLGRADYGYTF
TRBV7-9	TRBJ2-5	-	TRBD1	TGTGCCAGCAGCCCCCGGACAGGTCGAGGGGCCCAAGAGACCCAGTACTTC	CASSPRTGRGAQETQYF
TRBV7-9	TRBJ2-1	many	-	TGTGCCAGCAGCTTAATGAGTCAGGGGTGGCATGAGCAGTTCTTC	CASSLMSQGWHEQFF
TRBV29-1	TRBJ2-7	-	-	TGCAGCGTTGACGGGGGAGGTTACGAGCAGTACTTC	CSVDGGGYEQYF
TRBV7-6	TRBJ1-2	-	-	TGTGCCAGCAGCTTAGTCCGGGTTGGTGGCTACACCTTC	CASSLVRVGGYTF
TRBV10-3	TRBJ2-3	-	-	TGTGCCATCAGTGGGAGGAGGAGGAATCTAGCACAGATATCTAGCACAGATACGCAGTATTTT	CAISGRRRNLAQISSTDTQYF
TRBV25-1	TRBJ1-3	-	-	TGTGCCACCACGAGTACAGACTCTGGAAACACCATATATTTT	CATTSTDSGNTIYF
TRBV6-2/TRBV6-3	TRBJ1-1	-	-	TGTGCCAGCCGACGTTGGGACCTTGCGAACACTGAAGCTTTCTTT	CASRRWDLANTEAFF
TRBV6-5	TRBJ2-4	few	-	TGTGCCAGCAGTTTGGGGGGGCCGAAAAACATTCAGTACTTC	CASSLGGPKNIQYF
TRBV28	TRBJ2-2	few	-	TGTGCCAGCAGTCCGGGGGGCACGGACACCGGGGAGCTGTTTTTT	CASSPGGTDTGELFF
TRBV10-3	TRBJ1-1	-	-	TGTGCCATCAGTGATGGCGGGAAGGGGACTGAAGCTTTCTTT	CAISDGGKGTEAFF
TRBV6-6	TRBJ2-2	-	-	TGTGCCAGCAGTTACGCCGGGGAGCTGTTTTTT	CASSYAGELFF
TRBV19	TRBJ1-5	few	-	TGTGCCAGTGACGCGGGGGTTGGAAGTCAGCCCCAGCATTTT	CASDAGVGSQPQHF
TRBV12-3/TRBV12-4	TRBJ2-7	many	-	TGTGCCAGCAAGGGGGACACCTCCTACGAGCAGTACTTC	CASKGDTSYEQYF
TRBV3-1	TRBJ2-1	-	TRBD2	TGTGCCAGCAGCCATGGTAGCGGGTACAATGAGCAGTTCTTC	CASSHGSGYNEQFF
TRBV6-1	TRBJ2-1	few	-	TGTGCCAGCAGTCTGAACAGGGTTTCTTACAATGAGCAGTTCTTC	CASSLNRVSYNEQFF
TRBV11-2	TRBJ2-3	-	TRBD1	TGTGCCAGCAGCTTTAGGACAGGGGGCGGTTTTTCCGCAGATACGCAGTATTTT	CASSFRTGGGFSADTQYF
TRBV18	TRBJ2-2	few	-	TGTGCCAGCTCAGGCGGGCTTCCGAACACCGGGGAGCTGTTTTTT	CASSGGLPNTGELFF
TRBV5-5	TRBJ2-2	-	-	TGTGCCAGCAGCTTGGCCTCAATTTCACGTACCGGGGAGCTGTTTTTT	CASSLASISRTGELFF
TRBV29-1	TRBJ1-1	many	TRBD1	TGCAGCGTCAGGGACAGGGTAGCGGGGACTGAAGCTTTCTTT	CSVRDRVAGTEAFF
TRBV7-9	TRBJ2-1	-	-	TGTGCCAGCACCGCGGGGTGGAATGAGCAGTTCTTC	CASTAGWNEQFF
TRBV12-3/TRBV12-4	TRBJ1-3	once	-	TGTACCAGCAGTTTTGAGCGCTCGACACCACGCTCTGGAAACACCATATATTTT	CTSSFERSTPRSGNTIYF